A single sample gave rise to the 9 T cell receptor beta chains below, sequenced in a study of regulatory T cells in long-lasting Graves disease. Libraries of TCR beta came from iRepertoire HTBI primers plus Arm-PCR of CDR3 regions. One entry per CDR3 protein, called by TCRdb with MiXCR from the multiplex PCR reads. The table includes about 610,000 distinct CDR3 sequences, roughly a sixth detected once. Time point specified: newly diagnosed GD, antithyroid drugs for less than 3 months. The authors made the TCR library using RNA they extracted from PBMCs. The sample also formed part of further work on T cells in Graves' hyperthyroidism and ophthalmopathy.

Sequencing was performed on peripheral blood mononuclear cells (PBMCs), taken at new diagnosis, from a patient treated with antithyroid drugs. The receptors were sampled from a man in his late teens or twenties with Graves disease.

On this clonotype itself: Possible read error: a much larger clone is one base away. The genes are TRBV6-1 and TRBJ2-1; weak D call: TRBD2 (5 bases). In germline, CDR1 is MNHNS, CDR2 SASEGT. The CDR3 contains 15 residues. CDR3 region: CASSRGEGFYNKQFF. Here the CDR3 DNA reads TGTGCCAGCAGCCGTGGTGAGGGATTCTACAATAAGCAGTTCTTC.

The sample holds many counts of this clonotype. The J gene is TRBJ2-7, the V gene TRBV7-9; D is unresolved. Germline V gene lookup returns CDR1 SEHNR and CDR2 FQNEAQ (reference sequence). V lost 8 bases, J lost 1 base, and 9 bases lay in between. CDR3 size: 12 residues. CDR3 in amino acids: CASSAGSYEQYF. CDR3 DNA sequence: TGTGCCAGCTCCGCTGGGTCCTACGAGCAGTACTTC.

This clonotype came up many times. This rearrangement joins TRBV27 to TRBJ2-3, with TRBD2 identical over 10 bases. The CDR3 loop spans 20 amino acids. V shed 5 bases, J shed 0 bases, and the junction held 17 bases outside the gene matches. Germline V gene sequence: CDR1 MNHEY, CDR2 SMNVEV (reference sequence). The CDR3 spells CASSHRPAQSGRGSTDTQYF. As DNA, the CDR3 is TGTGCCAGCAGTCACCGTCCCGCACAGAGCGGGAGGGGAAGCACAGATACGCAGTATTTT.

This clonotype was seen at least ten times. The CDR3 DNA is TGCAGTGCTAGATCCGGGAGCCCATACAATGAGCAGTTCTTC. Translating it yields CSARSGSPYNEQFF. The chain recombines TRBV20-1 with TRBJ2-1; D is perhaps TRBD2 (6 bases). The CDR3 totals 14 residues. From germline, CDR1 is DFQATT and CDR2 SNEGSKA (reference sequence). V was trimmed by 2 bases and J by 4 bases, leaving 12 bases between them.

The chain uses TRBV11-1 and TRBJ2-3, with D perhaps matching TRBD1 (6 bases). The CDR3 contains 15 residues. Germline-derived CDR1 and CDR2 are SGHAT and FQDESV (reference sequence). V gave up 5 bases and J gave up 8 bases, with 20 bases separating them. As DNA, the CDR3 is TGTGCCAGCAGCCCCCGGGACACCCGAATTGTTACGCAGTATTTT. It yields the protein CASSPRDTRIVTQYF.

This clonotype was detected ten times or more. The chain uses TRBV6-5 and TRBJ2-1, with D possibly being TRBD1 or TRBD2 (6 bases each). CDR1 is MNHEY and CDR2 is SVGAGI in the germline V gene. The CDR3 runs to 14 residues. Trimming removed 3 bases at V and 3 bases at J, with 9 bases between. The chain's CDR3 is CASSYRGDYNEQFF. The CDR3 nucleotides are TGTGCCAGCAGTTATAGGGGGGACTACAATGAGCAGTTCTTC.

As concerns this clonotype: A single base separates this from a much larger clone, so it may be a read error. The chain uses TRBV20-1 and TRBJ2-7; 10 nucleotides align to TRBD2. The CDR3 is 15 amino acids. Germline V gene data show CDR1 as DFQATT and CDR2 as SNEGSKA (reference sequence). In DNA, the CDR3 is TGCAGTGCTAGAGACCCAGCGGGAGGGAACTACGAGCGGTACTTC. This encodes CSARDPAGGNYERYF.

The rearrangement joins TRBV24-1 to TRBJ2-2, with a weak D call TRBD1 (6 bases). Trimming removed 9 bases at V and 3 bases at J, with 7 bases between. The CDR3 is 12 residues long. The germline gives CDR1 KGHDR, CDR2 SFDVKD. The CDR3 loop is CATGQYTGELFF. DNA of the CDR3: TGTGCCACCGGACAGTACACCGGGGAGCTGTTTTTT.

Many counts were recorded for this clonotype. This CDR3 is CSAEEGSNTEAFF. DNA for the CDR3: TGCAGCGCCGAGGAGGGCTCGAACACTGAAGCTTTCTTT. The chain couples TRBV29-1 to TRBJ1-1; D is uncertain. V lost 7 bases and J lost 1, with 13 bases in between. This CDR3 contains 13 residues. Germline CDR1 is SQVTM and CDR2 is ANQGSEA. The entire variable domain, with the rest obtained from reference TRBV29-1 and TRBJ1-1, is as follows: SAVISQKPSRDICQRGTSLTIQCQVDSQVTMMFWYRQQPGQSLTLIATANQGSEATYESGFVIDKFPISRPNLTFSTLTVSNMSPEDSSIYLCSAEEGSNTEAFFGQGTRLTVV.